These 23 T cell receptor beta chains were sequenced from one sample in a study of blood T cell repertoires in COVID-19. Measured with immunoSEQ multiplex PCR; TCRdb has only the in-frame clones, and not every one. Of 50,000 to 70,000 clones in the sample, roughly 79% were seen once. Material for sequencing was peripheral blood. These receptors originate from a man between 60 and 75 years old with acute or convalescent COVID-19.

This clone showed up just a few times. This chain links TRBV28 with TRBJ1-6; D is unclear. This CDR3 comprises 15 residues. Germline CDR1 MDHEN, CDR2 SYDVKM. V was shortened by 6 bases and J by 8 bases, with 17 bases between the two germline ends. Here the CDR3 DNA reads TGTGCCAGCAGGCCTAAGGCGGCGGTATATTCACCCCTCCACTTT. It translates to CASRPKAAVYSPLHF.

This chain links TRBV18 with TRBJ2-1; TRBD2 agrees at 9 bases. In germline, CDR1 is KGHSH, CDR2 LQKENI. The CDR3 runs 14 residues. With V trimmed by 9 bases and J by 5 bases, 8 bases remained unmatched. CDR3 DNA sequence: TGTGCCAGTTTCCAAGCGGGGGGCCACAATGAGCAGTTCTTC. It yields the protein CASFQAGGHNEQFF.

The chain couples TRBV12-5 to TRBJ2-1; D might be TRBD1 (6 bases). The germline V gene has CDR1 LGHNT and CDR2 FRNRAP. V lost 2 bases, J lost 7 bases, and 12 bases lay in between. This CDR3 has 14 amino acids. The CDR3 DNA is TGTGCTAGTGGTTTGCTACAGGGTGGTAATGAGCAGTTCTTC. Amino acids: CASGLLQGGNEQFF. The whole variable domain, filled in from reference TRBV12-5 and TRBJ2-1, reads DARVTQTPRHKVTEMGQEVTMRCQPILGHNTVFWYRQTMMQGLELLAYFRNRAPLDDSGMPKDRFSAEMPDATLATLKIQPSEPRDSAVYFCASGLLQGGNEQFFGPGTRLTVL.

The CDR3 sequence is CASSATTGTLGNTIYF. As DNA, the CDR3 is TGTGCCAGCAGCGCGACGACAGGAACCCTCGGAAACACCATATATTTT. The chain carries TRBV9 and TRBJ1-3; tentative D call: TRBD1 (6 bases). Trimming shortened V by 3 bases and J by 4 bases, and 17 bases separated the two germline ends. The CDR3 consists of 16 residues. The V gene's germline CDR1 is SGDLS and CDR2 YYNGEE. The entire variable domain, with the rest obtained from reference TRBV9 and TRBJ1-3, is as follows: DSGVTQTPKHLITATGQRVTLRCSPRSGDLSVYWYQQSLDQGLQFLIQYYNGEERAKGNILERFSAQQFPDLHSELNLSSLELGDSALYFCASSATTGTLGNTIYFGEGSWLTVV.

The chain is built from TRBV9 and TRBJ1-2; unclear D gene. Germline values: CDR1 SGDLS, CDR2 YYNGEE. V was cut by 0 bases and J by 8 bases, with 11 bases left in between. The length of the CDR3 is 13 residues. The CDR3 loop is CASSVADGGGYTF. The DNA for the CDR3 is TGTGCCAGCAGCGTAGCCGACGGAGGGGGCTACACCTTC.

This chain connects TRBV27 to TRBJ2-7; D is unclear. The germline gives CDR1 MNHEY, CDR2 SMNVEV (reference sequence). The V gene lost 6 bases and the J gene lost 0 bases, with 3 bases spanning the gap. The CDR3 runs 11 residues. This CDR3 is CASRSSYEQYF. CDR3 sequence (DNA): TGTGCCAGCAGGAGCTCCTACGAGCAGTACTTC.

The count of this clone is one. The J gene is TRBJ1-6, the V gene TRBV6-1, with a weak D call TRBD1 (6 bases). This CDR3 comprises 15 residues. CDR1 MNHNS and CDR2 SASEGT come from the germline V gene. Trimming shortened V by 3 bases and J by 0 bases, and 6 bases separated the two germline ends. The chain's CDR3 is CASSDRGSYNSPLHF. The CDR3 DNA sequence: TGTGCCAGCAGTGACAGGGGCTCCTATAATTCACCCCTCCACTTT.

This clone was counted only a few times. V is TRBV2 and J is TRBJ2-6; D unresolved. This CDR3 region has 13 residues. The germline V and J ends were trimmed by 6 bases and 2 bases, with 5 bases remaining between them. Per the germline V gene, CDR1 is SNHLY and CDR2 is FYNNEI. The CDR3 DNA follows: TGTGCCAGCAGGTCTACTGGGGCCAACGTCCTGACTTTC. This encodes CASRSTGANVLTF.

This chain links TRBV11-2 with TRBJ1-6; D remains unclear. Germline V gene data show CDR1 as SGHAT and CDR2 as FQNNGV. CDR3 size: 14 residues. With 1 base removed from V and 9 bases from J, the gap between germline ends came to 10 bases. The chain's CDR3 is CASSLVYAGSPLHF. The CDR3 nucleotides are TGTGCCAGCAGCTTAGTTTACGCAGGTTCACCCCTCCACTTT.

This clone appeared a few times. The chain combines TRBV5-1 with TRBJ1-4; D remains ambiguous. Deletions cut 2 bases from V and 7 bases from J, with 15 bases between. Germline V gene lookup returns CDR1 SGHRS and CDR2 YFSETQ. CDR3 length: 15 residues. The CDR3 DNA reads TGCGCCAGCAGCTTCGGTGAGGGTTTCGGTGAAAAACTGTTTTTT. Translation: CASSFGEGFGEKLFF.

V usage is TRBV5-4 and J usage is TRBJ1-2; D call uncertain. Looked up from germline, CDR1 is SGHNT and CDR2 is YYREEE (reference sequence). The CDR3 extends over 14 amino acids. Trimming removed 0 bases at V and 2 bases at J, with 8 bases between. CDR3 in amino acids: CASSLGLLNYGYTF. In nucleotides, the CDR3 is TGTGCCAGCAGCTTGGGACTCTTGAACTATGGCTACACCTTC.

The gene calls are TRBV6-5 and TRBJ1-1; D is uncertain. The CDR3 is 13 residues long. From germline, CDR1 is MNHEY and CDR2 SVGAGI. V lost 8 bases and J 0 bases, leaving 10 bases between the germline ends. The chain's CDR3 is CASQAGMNTEAFF. The CDR3 nucleotides read TGTGCCAGCCAAGCTGGTATGAACACTGAAGCTTTCTTT.

This clone occurred a few times. The chain links TRBV4-1 to TRBJ2-1, with D unclear. Germline CDR1 MGHRA, CDR2 YSYEKL. The CDR3 sequence is 15 residues long. V was pared by 0 bases and J by 6 bases, with 12 bases between. The CDR3 sequence: CASSQDDTAPNEQFF. Here the CDR3 DNA reads TGCGCCAGCAGCCAAGATGACACAGCCCCCAATGAGCAGTTCTTC.

This chain links TRBV19 with TRBJ1-2; TRBD1 agrees at 10 bases. J lost 8 bases, V lost 9 bases, and 6 bases had no gene match. CDR3 length: 12 amino acids. CDR1 LNHDA and CDR2 SQIVND come from the germline V gene (reference sequence). The CDR3 coding sequence is TGTGCCAGCAGGGACAGGGGTCTAGGCTACACCTTC. Translation gives CASRDRGLGYTF.

This clone has a single count. This sequence joins TRBV12-3 or TRBV12-4 and TRBJ2-2; no definite D call. Trimming pared 5 bases from V and 7 bases from J, leaving 11 bases between. CDR3 length: 13 amino acids. CDR3 DNA sequence: TGTGCCAGCAGTAACTCCGTAATCGGGGAGCTGTTTTTT. Residues: CASSNSVIGELFF.

This chain uses TRBV5-8 with TRBJ2-3, with 12 bases aligning to TRBD2. Germline assignment: CDR1 SGHTS and CDR2 YDEGEE. The CDR3 length is 16 residues. V was pared by 4 bases and J by 6 bases, with 9 bases of the junction left unmatched. CDR3: CASSHILAGGLDTQYF. The CDR3 DNA reads TGTGCCAGCAGCCATATACTAGCGGGGGGATTGGATACGCAGTATTTT.

The chain employs TRBV2 and TRBJ1-2, with unresolved D. V was trimmed by 6 bases and J by 8 bases, leaving 13 bases between them. Germline V gives CDR1 SNHLY, CDR2 FYNNEI. The CDR3 is 12 residues long. CDR3 DNA sequence: TGTGCCAGCAGGGTAGAGGGAGAAGGCTACACCTTC. It encodes CASRVEGEGYTF.

This chain links TRBV4-2 with TRBJ1-2; D perhaps matches TRBD1 (6 bases). The CDR3 covers 15 residues. V was shortened by 0 bases and J by 0 bases, with 8 bases between the two germline ends. CDR1 LGHNA and CDR2 YNFKEQ come from the germline V gene. CDR3 sequence (DNA): TGTGCCAGCAGCCAAGATAGGACAGCTAACTATGGCTACACCTTC. Protein product: CASSQDRTANYGYTF.

A single count supports this clone. CDR3 in DNA: TGTGCCAGCAGTCGCACCGGGACTAGCGGGGGGGCCACAGATACGCAGTATTTT. This codes for CASSRTGTSGGATDTQYF. V gene TRBV7-9 combines with J gene TRBJ2-3; 16 bases are a match to TRBD2. The CDR3 contains 18 residues. The V segment lost 6 bases and the J segment 2 bases; nucleotides outside the gene matches: 8. Looked up from germline, CDR1 is SEHNR and CDR2 is FQNEAQ (reference sequence). Looking up the rest from reference TRBV7-9 and TRBJ2-3 gives the full variable domain: DTGVSQNPRHKITKRGQNVTFRCDPISEHNRLYWYRQTLGQGPEFLTYFQNEAQLEKSRLLSDRFSAERPKGSFSTLEIQRTEQGDSAMYLCASSRTGTSGGATDTQYFGPGTRLTVL.

This clone came up once. The chain recombines TRBV5-1 with TRBJ2-5; 11 bases fit TRBD2. Germline V gives CDR1 SGHRS, CDR2 YFSETQ. This CDR3 region has 17 residues. V was pared by 3 bases and J by 7 bases, with 14 bases of the junction left unmatched. CDR3 coding DNA: TGCGCCAGCAGCTCCGCCGGGCCTACTAGCGGGGGAGGGACCCAGTACTTC. Its translation is CASSSAGPTSGGGTQYF.

This chain joins TRBV5-1 and TRBJ1-2, with D uncertain. This CDR3 is 12 amino acids long. The V end was cut by 0 bases, the J end by 10 bases, with 10 bases between. Germline CDR1 SGHRS, CDR2 YFSETQ. DNA of the CDR3: TGCGCCAGCAGCTTGGAGCAGGCCCCCTACACCTTC. Translating gives CASSLEQAPYTF.

The chain has TRBV5-1 and TRBJ1-6; 7 bases map to TRBD1. The J segment lost 7 bases and the V segment lost 1 base, leaving 5 bases of the junction unmatched. Germline loops: CDR1 SGHRS, CDR2 YFSETQ. The CDR3 covers 15 residues. CDR3 region: CASSLTGAENSPLHF. The CDR3 coding sequence is TGCGCCAGCAGCTTGACAGGGGCGGAAAATTCACCCCTCCACTTT.

The J gene is TRBJ2-7, the V gene TRBV4-1; TRBD2 might be the D (5 bases). This CDR3 spans 14 amino acids. The V gene lost 0 bases and the J gene lost 7 bases, with 13 bases spanning the gap. Germline values: CDR1 MGHRA, CDR2 YSYEKL. As DNA, the CDR3 is TGCGCCAGCAGCCAAGATTCGAGGGCAAGGGAGCAGTACTTC. It codes for CASSQDSRAREQYF.